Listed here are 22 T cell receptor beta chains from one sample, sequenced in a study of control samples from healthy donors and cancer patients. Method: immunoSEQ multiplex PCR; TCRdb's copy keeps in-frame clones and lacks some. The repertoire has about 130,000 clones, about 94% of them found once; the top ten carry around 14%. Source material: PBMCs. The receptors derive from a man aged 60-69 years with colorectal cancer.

This CDR3 reads CASSRQEAEKLFF. The CDR3 DNA reads as TGTGCCAGCAGCCGACAGGAAGCGGAAAAACTGTTTTTT. The chain employs TRBV7-2 and TRBJ1-4, with D tentatively TRBD1 (6 bases). CDR1 SGHTA and CDR2 FQGNSA come from the germline V gene. The germline V and J ends were trimmed by 5 bases and 8 bases, with 12 bases remaining between them. The CDR3 contains 13 residues.

The CDR3 here is CASSPAQNTEAFF. The DNA of the CDR3 is TGTGCCAGCAGCCCCGCCCAGAACACTGAAGCTTTCTTT. The chain has TRBV2 and TRBJ1-1; D uncertain. The CDR3 consists of 13 residues. Trimming took off 6 bases at V and 1 base at J, with 9 bases between the two ends. CDR1 and CDR2 (germline): SNHLY, FYNNEI.

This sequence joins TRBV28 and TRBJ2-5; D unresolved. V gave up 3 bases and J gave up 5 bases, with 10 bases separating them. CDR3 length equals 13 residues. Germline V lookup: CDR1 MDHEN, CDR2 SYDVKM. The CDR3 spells CASSFPLGETQYF. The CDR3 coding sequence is TGTGCCAGCAGTTTCCCTCTCGGCGAGACCCAGTACTTC. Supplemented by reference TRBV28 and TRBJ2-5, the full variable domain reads DVKVTQSSRYLVKRTGEKVFLECVQDMDHENMFWYRQDPGLGLRLIYFSYDVKMKEKGDIPEGYSVSREKKERFSLILESASTNQTSMYLCASSFPLGETQYFGPGTRLLVL.

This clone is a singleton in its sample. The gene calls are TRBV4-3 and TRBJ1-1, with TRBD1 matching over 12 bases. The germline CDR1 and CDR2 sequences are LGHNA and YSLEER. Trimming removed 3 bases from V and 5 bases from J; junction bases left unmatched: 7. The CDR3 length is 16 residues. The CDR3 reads CASSHGTGGRGTEAFF. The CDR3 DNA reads TGCGCCAGCAGCCACGGGACAGGGGGCAGGGGAACTGAAGCTTTCTTT.

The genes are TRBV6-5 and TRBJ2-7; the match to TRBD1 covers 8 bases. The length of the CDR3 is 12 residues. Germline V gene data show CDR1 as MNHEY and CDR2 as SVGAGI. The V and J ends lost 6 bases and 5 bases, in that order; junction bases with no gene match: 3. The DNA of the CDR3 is TGTGCCAGCAGGGACAGGGTCCACGAGCAGTACTTC. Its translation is CASRDRVHEQYF.

Here the CDR3 reads CASSPYSYEQYF. The CDR3 coding sequence is TGTGCCAGCAGTCCATACTCTTACGAGCAGTACTTC. The J gene is TRBJ2-7, the V gene TRBV7-2; D is unclear. Germline V gene data show CDR1 as SGHTA and CDR2 as FQGNSA. This CDR3 has 12 amino acids. V lost 6 bases to trimming and J lost 4 bases, with 10 bases between them.

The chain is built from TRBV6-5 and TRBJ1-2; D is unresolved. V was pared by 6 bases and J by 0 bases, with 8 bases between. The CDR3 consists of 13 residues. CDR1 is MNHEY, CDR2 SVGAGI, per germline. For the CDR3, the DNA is TGTGCCAGCAGGGATACAGCTAACTATGGCTACACCTTC. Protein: CASRDTANYGYTF.

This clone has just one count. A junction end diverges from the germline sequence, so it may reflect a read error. The CDR3 sequence is CASREAGTGGGNYGYTF. The DNA of the CDR3 is TGTGCCAGCAGGGAAGCCGGGACAGGGGGCGGGAACTATGGCTACACCTTC. The V gene is TRBV6-1, the J gene TRBJ1-2; 12 positions match TRBD1. The germline gives CDR1 MNHNS, CDR2 SASEGT. The CDR3 spans 17 residues.

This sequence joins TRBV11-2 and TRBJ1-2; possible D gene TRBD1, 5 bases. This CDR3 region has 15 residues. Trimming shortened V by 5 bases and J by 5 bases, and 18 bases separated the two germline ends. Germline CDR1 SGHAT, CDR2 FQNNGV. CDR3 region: CASSVDRGGSYGYTF. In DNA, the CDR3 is TGTGCCAGCAGCGTCGATCGCGGGGGTAGTTATGGCTACACCTTC.

In DNA form, the CDR3 reads TGTGCCAGCAGCCAACAGGGGGACTATGGCTACACCTTC. This translates into CASSQQGDYGYTF. This chain joins TRBV6-5 and TRBJ1-2; 8 nucleotides align to TRBD1. The J segment lost 3 bases and the V segment lost 6 bases, leaving 3 bases of the junction unmatched. This CDR3 contains 13 residues. The germline gives CDR1 MNHEY, CDR2 SVGAGI.

The CDR3 here is CASSPQRPSPGTDTQYF. The DNA of the CDR3 is TGTGCCAGCTCACCCCAACGCCCTTCGCCTGGCACAGATACGCAGTATTTT. The chain joins TRBV18 to TRBJ2-3; D unresolved. Germline V gene data show CDR1 as KGHSH and CDR2 as LQKENI. The CDR3 has 17 amino acids. V shed 3 bases and J shed 1 base, with 17 bases lying between them. The full variable domain, its missing parts supplied by reference TRBV18 and TRBJ2-3, is NAGVMQNPRHLVRRRGQEARLRCSPMKGHSHVYWYRQLPEEGLKFMVYLQKENIIDESGMPKERFSAEFPKEGPSILRIQQVVRGDSAAYFCASSPQRPSPGTDTQYFGPGTRLTVL.

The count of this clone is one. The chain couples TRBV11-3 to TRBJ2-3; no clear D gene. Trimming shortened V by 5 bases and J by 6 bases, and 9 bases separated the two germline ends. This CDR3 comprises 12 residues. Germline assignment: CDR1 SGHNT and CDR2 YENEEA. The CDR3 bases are TGTGCCAGCAGCAAGGGTCCCGATACGCAGTATTTT. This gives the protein CASSKGPDTQYF.

CDR3 bases: TGTGCCACTCTAAGGGCCCTGGGCACTGAAGCTTTCTTT. It specifies CATLRALGTEAFF. The chain combines TRBV6-6 with TRBJ1-1; D remains unclear. With 10 bases removed from V and 4 bases from J, the gap between germline ends came to 16 bases. The CDR3 loop spans 13 amino acids. Germline-derived CDR1 and CDR2 are MNHNY and SVGAGI (reference sequence).

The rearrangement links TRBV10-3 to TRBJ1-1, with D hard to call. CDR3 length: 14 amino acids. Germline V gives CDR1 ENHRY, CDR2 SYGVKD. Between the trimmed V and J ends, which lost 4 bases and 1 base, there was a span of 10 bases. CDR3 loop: CAISANSGNTEAFF. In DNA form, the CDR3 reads TGTGCCATCAGTGCCAACTCCGGGAACACTGAAGCTTTCTTT.

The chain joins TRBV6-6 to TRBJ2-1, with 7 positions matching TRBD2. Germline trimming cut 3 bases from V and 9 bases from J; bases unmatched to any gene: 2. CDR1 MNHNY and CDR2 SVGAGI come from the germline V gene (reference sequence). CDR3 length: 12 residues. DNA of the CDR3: TGTGCCAGCAGTTATACGGGGGGTGAGCAGTTCTTC. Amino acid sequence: CASSYTGGEQFF.

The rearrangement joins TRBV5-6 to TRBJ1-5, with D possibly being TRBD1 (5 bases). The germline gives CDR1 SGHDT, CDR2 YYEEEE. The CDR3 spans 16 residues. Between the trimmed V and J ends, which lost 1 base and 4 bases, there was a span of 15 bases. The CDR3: CASSLSTGTRNQPQHF. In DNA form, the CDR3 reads TGTGCCAGCAGCTTGTCCACCGGGACGAGGAATCAGCCCCAGCATTTT. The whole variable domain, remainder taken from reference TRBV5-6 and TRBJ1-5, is DAGVTQSPTHLIKTRGQQVTLRCSPKSGHDTVSWYQQALGQGPQFIFQYYEEEERQRGNFPDRFSGHQFPNYSSELNVNALLLGDSALYLCASSLSTGTRNQPQHFGDGTRLSIL.

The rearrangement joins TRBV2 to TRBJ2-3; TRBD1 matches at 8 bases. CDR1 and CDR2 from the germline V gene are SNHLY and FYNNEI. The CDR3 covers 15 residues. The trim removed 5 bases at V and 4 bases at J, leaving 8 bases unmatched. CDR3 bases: TGTGCCAGCAGTTTTGACAGGGGCTATGCAGATACGCAGTATTTT. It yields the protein CASSFDRGYADTQYF.

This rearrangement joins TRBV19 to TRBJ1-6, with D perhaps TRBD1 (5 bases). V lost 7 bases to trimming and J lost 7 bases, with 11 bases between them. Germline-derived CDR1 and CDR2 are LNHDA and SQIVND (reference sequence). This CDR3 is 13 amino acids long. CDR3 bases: TGTGCCAGTATGAGGGGAGCGAATTCACCCCTCCACTTT. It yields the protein CASMRGANSPLHF. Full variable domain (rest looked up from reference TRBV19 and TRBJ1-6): DGGITQSPKYLFRKEGQNVTLSCEQNLNHDAMYWYRQDPGQGLRLIYYSQIVNDFQKGDIAEGYSVSREKKESFPLTVTSAQKNPTAFYLCASMRGANSPLHFGNGTRLTVT.

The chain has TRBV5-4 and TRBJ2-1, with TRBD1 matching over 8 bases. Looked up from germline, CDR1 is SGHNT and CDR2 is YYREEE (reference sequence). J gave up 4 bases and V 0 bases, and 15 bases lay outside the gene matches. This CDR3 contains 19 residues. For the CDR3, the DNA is TGTGCCAGCAGCTTGGGATCTCCCAGGGGGCGTGCATTGTACAATGAGCAGTTCTTC. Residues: CASSLGSPRGRALYNEQFF. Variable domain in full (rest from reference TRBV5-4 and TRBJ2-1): ETGVTQSPTHLIKTRGQQVTLRCSSQSGHNTVSWYQQALGQGPQFIFQYYREEENGRGNFPPRFSGLQFPNYSSELNVNALELDDSALYLCASSLGSPRGRALYNEQFFGPGTRLTVL.

The DNA of the CDR3 is TGTGCCAGCAGTTACCGGAGGGACGGCACTGAAGCTTTCTTT. Protein sequence: CASSYRRDGTEAFF. The genes are TRBV6-6 and TRBJ1-1, with D perhaps matching TRBD1 (5 bases). This CDR3 has 14 residues. V gave up 2 bases and J gave up 4 bases, with 11 bases separating them. In germline, CDR1 is MNHNY, CDR2 SVGAGI (reference sequence).

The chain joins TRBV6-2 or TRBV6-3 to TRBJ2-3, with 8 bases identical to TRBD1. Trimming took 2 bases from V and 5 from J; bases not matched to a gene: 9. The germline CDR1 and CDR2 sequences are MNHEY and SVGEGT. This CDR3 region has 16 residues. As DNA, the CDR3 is TGTGCCAGCAGTTACGGGGCAGGGGGCTTCAAAGATACGCAGTATTTT. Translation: CASSYGAGGFKDTQYF.

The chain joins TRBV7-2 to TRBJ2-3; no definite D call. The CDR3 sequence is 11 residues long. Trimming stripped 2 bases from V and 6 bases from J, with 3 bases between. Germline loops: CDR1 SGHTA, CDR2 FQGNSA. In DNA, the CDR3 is TGTGCCAGCAGCTTACGTGATACGCAGTATTTT. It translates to CASSLRDTQYF.